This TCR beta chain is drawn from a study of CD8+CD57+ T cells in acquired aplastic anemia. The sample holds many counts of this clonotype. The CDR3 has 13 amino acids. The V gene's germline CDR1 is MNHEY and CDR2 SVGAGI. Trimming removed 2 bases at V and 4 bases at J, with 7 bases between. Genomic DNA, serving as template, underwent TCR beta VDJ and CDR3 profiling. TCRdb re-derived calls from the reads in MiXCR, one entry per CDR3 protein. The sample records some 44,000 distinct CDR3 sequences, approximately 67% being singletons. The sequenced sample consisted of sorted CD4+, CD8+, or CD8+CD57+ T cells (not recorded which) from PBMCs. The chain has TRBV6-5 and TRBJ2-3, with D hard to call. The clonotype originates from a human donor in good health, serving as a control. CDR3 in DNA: TGTGCCAGCAGTTACCAGCGCGCAGATACGCAGTATTTT. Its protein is CASSYQRADTQYF.